The TCR beta chain under discussion was sequenced for a study of PD-1 blockade in classical Hodgkin lymphoma. Exposure to brentuximab vedotin varied, and each patient had relapsed following autologous stem cell transplantation. From thawed PBMCs, magnetic negative selection was used to isolate the CD8+ T cells. Germline values: CDR1 SQVTM, CDR2 ANQGSEA. The ends lost 3 bases at V and 3 bases at J; junction bases unmatched: 8. The CDR3 sequence is 15 residues long. Produced via immunoSEQ multiplex PCR; TCRdb's table is partial and in-frame only. The sample contains 6,000 or so clones, approximately 54% of which appear only once.

The sequencing here drew on CD8+ T cells from blood, taken at baseline. This chain connects TRBV29-1 to TRBJ2-5; 9 bases agree with TRBD1. This clonotype was obtained from a human donor with classical Hodgkin lymphoma. The CDR3 sequence is CSVDGQGRGEETQYF. CDR3 nucleotides: TGCAGCGTTGATGGACAGGGGAGGGGGGAAGAGACCCAGTACTTC.